The T cell receptor (beta chain) described here comes from a study of blood T cell repertoires in COVID-19 (dated by TCRdb to the early 2020s). As for the study more broadly: Collaborator samples came from the United States, Italy and Spain and covered acute and convalescent phases of COVID-19. Samples came from the ongoing ImmuneRACE study (first 160 participants) plus 1,254 subjects from 6 global collaborators. The prospective study material was composed of cDNA or gDNA derived from T cells, B-cell-depleted T cells, or PBMCs. Where available, HLA class I and class II types were taken from metadata supplied by the sample provider and were not determined by assay-based typing. Sample metadata almost always included a de-identified subject ID, COVID-19 status, age in years and sex. The repertoires were released in a freely available public database meant as a resource for research on the immune response to SARS-CoV-2. The dataset comprised deeply sampled blood TCRbeta repertoires from subjects exposed to, actively infected with, or recovered from COVID-19. Results the study describes overall, beyond this receptor: The quantity of clinical and demographic metadata differed by source and by participant and was supplied without curation.

TCRbeta CDR3 regions were amplified from genomic DNA using the immunoSEQ Assay, a bias-controlled multiplex PCR. Per the authors' processing: The number of nucleated cells in each sample was estimated by amplification of reference gene primers within the assay. To quantify the absolute abundance of each unique TCRbeta CDR3 rearrangement, sequence reads were collapsed and filtered. For each sample, productive Simpson clonality was calculated by taking the square root of Simpson's diversity index across productive rearrangements. As stored in TCRdb, this immuneACCESS dataset retains in-frame rearrangements with V and J assigned. A fraction of the clones does not appear; measured against another copy, unresolved V genes explain less than half of the discrepancy, and the remainder lacks a known reason. The V and J calls and the clone size are those of that table, but D and trimming were determined from the DNA. For this sample the table gives about 340,000 clones, of which approximately 86% were detected only once. The ten largest clones represent less than 9% of the sample.

V and J are trimmed by 5 bases and 5 bases, and the gene matches miss 9 bases of the junction. The germline V gene gives CDR1 as SGHVS and CDR2 as FNYEAQ. The CDR3 spans 16 residues, from the cysteine through the phenylalanine. Of the read, only the CDR3 DNA is kept; its 48 bases are in frame from base 1. Notes on this clone: Its antigen is still unknown. Base qualities are not provided; no much larger clone lies one nucleotide away.

At one collaborating source in Seattle, patients were enrolled during active infection and were followed longitudinally through the course of disease. Each collaborating institution followed its own protocols to collect whole blood in K2EDTA tubes. For TCRbeta analysis, collaborators shipped samples as frozen whole blood, isolated PBMCs, or DNA extracted from either of those sample types. This sequence uses TRBV7-6 and TRBJ2-2; 9 middle bases align to TRBD1. The TCR was taken from a woman aged 60-75 years with COVID-19, enrolled during active disease. Sequenced material: peripheral blood. The sequence in DNA is TGTGCCAGCAGCCACCCCGGGACAGGGTTAACCGGGGAGCTGTTTTTT. Translated, this gives CASSHPGTGLTGELFF.